The rows below give T cell receptor beta chains drawn from one sample of a study of blood T cell repertoires in COVID-19. Data came from immunoSEQ multiplex PCR; TCRdb stores just in-frame clones and leaves some out. The sample includes 200,000 to 250,000 clones, around 88% of them seen just once. Sample: peripheral blood. The receptors come from a woman over 75 with COVID-19, enrolled during active disease. Both conserved end residues are part of each CDR3. D genes are given only for firm matches. Clone size appears in some rows only: once, few, many, or a class for an expanded clone.

>TRBJ1-5|.|TRBV7-9|.|13
TGTGCCAGCAGCTTAAGACTCAATCAGCCCCAGCATTTT
CASSLRLNQPQHF
>TRBJ2-6|.|TRBV5-1|.|20
TGCGCCAGCAGCTTGGCTGTCGACCTAGTTTATAATCCTGGGGCCAACGTCCTGACTTTC
CASSLAVDLVYNPGANVLTF
>TRBJ2-5|.|TRBV9|.|15
TGTGCCAGCAGCGTAATCGGAGGGTTCCAAGAGACCCAGTACTTC
CASSVIGGFQETQYF
>TRBJ2-3|TRBD2|TRBV3-1/TRBV3-2|.|16
TGTGCCAGCAGCCAGGCGGCGGGGGGGCGGACAGATACGCAGTATTTT
CASSQAAGGRTDTQYF
>TRBJ2-2|.|TRBV10-2|.|14
TGCGCCAGCACCCTACAGGGGAACACCGGGGAGCTGTTTTTT
CASTLQGNTGELFF
>TRBJ1-2|TRBD1|TRBV28|.|12
TGTGCCAGCACAGGGGGGAGTGGGGGCTACACCTTC
CASTGGSGGYTF
>TRBJ1-1|.|TRBV5-4|.|16
TGTGCCAGCAGCTTGGGGCTGACATCCATGAACACTGAAGCTTTCTTT
CASSLGLTSMNTEAFF
>TRBJ1-5|TRBD1|TRBV18|.|15
TGTGCCAGCTCACCTGGGACAGGGGACGATCAGCCCCAGCATTTT
CASSPGTGDDQPQHF
>TRBJ1-2|.|TRBV5-1|.|14
TGCGCCAGCAGCTTGACAGAAACAAACTATGGCTACACCTTC
CASSLTETNYGYTF
>TRBJ2-2|TRBD2|TRBV2|.|16
TGTGCCAGCAGTCCTAGCGGGGGGGCCCAGACCGGGGAGCTGTTTTTT
CASSPSGGAQTGELFF
>TRBJ1-2|.|TRBV10-3|.|11
TGTGCCATCAGACAGACCTATGGCTACACCTTC
CAIRQTYGYTF
>TRBJ1-5|.|TRBV4-2|.|13
TGTGCCAGCAGCCAAGATAGAGGTCAACCCCAGCATTTT
CASSQDRGQPQHF
>TRBJ1-1|.|TRBV14|once|13
TGTGCCAGCGTCAATTCCCTCGGCACTGAAGCTTTCTTT
CASVNSLGTEAFF
>TRBJ2-2|TRBD1|TRBV19|.|15
TGTGCCAGTAGGTTACAGGGGACGAACACCGGGGAGCTGTTTTTT
CASRLQGTNTGELFF
>TRBJ2-1|.|TRBV7-9|.|16
TGTGCCAGCAGCTCCACCGCAGGGGAAGGTTTAAAGGAGCAGTTCTTC
CASSSTAGEGLKEQFF
>TRBJ2-1|TRBD1|TRBV28|.|13
TGTGCCAGCAGTTTACTCGAGGGGGCCAGGTCGTTCTTC
CASSLLEGARSFF
>TRBJ2-1|TRBD1|TRBV19|few|19
TGTGCCAGTAGTATAAGAGGACAGGGGGCAATAAGCTCCTACAATGAGCAGTTCTTC
CASSIRGQGAISSYNEQFF
>TRBJ2-4|TRBD2|TRBV3-1/TRBV3-2|once|16
TGTGCCAGCAGCCAAGCACTAGCGGGGACCAAAAACATTCAGTACTTC
CASSQALAGTKNIQYF
>TRBJ1-5|.|TRBV6-5|.|15
TGTGCCAGCAGTCTACAGGGTTCTGTCAATCAGCCCCAGCATTTT
CASSLQGSVNQPQHF
>TRBJ1-3|.|TRBV28|few|14
TGTGCCAGTTCGACAGGCGCAGGGGGAAACACCATATATTTT
CASSTGAGGNTIYF
>TRBJ2-7|TRBD1|TRBV6-2/TRBV6-3|once|15
TGTGCCAGCAGTTGGACAGGGGGGACCACCTACGAGCAGTACTTC
CASSWTGGTTYEQYF
>TRBJ1-4|.|TRBV7-2|few|14
TGTGCCAGCAGCTTAAAAGGCGGCTCGGGAGATCTGTTTTTT
CASSLKGGSGDLFF
>TRBJ1-2|.|TRBV20-1|.|11
TGCAGTGCTAGGGTTATGCGGGGCTACACCTTC
CSARVMRGYTF
>TRBJ1-1|TRBD1|TRBV14|.|15
TGTGCCAGCAGCCTCCGGGACAGGGTGAACACTGAAGCTTTCTTT
CASSLRDRVNTEAFF
>TRBJ1-1|.|TRBV20-1|.|13
TGCAGTGCTCGTGACACGAAGGAGACTGAAGCTTTCTTT
CSARDTKETEAFF
>TRBJ1-5|TRBD1|TRBV6-2/TRBV6-3|.|13
TGTGCCAGCACCCCGACAGGGAATCAGCCCCAGCATTTT
CASTPTGNQPQHF
>TRBJ2-5|.|TRBV30|.|11
TGTGCCTGGAGTGAGAGGGAGACCCAGTACTTC
CAWSERETQYF
>TRBJ1-6|.|TRBV10-3|.|15
TGTGCCATCAGTGAGGGCGGATCCGATTATTCACCCCTCCACTTT
CAISEGGSDYSPLHF
>TRBJ2-2|.|TRBV19|.|16
TGTGCCAGTCGAGTGTTCCCAGCGGAGTACACCGGGGAGCTGTTTTTT
CASRVFPAEYTGELFF
>TRBJ2-7|.|TRBV12-3/TRBV12-4|.|13
TGTGCCAGCAGTTTTGGTCAGGGCTACGAGCAGTACTTC
CASSFGQGYEQYF
>TRBJ2-7|.|TRBV7-3|.|15
TGTGCCAGCAGCCCAGTCGGAGGAAGCTCCTACGAGCAGTACTTC
CASSPVGGSSYEQYF
>TRBJ1-4|.|TRBV19|.|17
TGTGCCAGTAGTGCCCTCCTGGGGAGCCCAACTAATGAAAAACTGTTTTTT
CASSALLGSPTNEKLFF
>TRBJ1-1|.|TRBV3-1/TRBV3-2|.|15
TGTGCCAGCAGCCTCCGGACAGCAATGAACACTGAAGCTTTCTTT
CASSLRTAMNTEAFF
>TRBJ1-4|TRBD1|TRBV5-1|.|15
TGCGCCAGCAGCGGAGGGACAGCAACTAATGAAAAACTGTTTTTT
CASSGGTATNEKLFF
>TRBJ1-1|.|TRBV9|.|13
TGTGCCAGCACCCCGGGACTGAGCGGTGAAGCTTTCTTT
CASTPGLSGEAFF
>TRBJ2-3|.|TRBV25-1|.|15
TGTGCCAGCAGTATAGCTAGGATTGAAGCGGATCCGCAGTATTTT
CASSIARIEADPQYF
>TRBJ2-7|.|TRBV18|.|16
TGTGCCAGCTCACCACAAGGCGGCGGGACCTCGTACGAGCAGTACTTC
CASSPQGGGTSYEQYF
>TRBJ1-4|.|TRBV5-4|.|14
TGTGCCAGCAGCTTGAGGCAGGGGAATGAAAAACTGTTTTTT
CASSLRQGNEKLFF
>TRBJ2-5|TRBD1|TRBV30|.|14
TGTGCCTGGAGGAGGGGACAGGGCAAAGAGACCCAGTACTTC
CAWRRGQGKETQYF
>TRBJ1-2|TRBD1|TRBV2|.|16
TGTGCCAGCAGTACCCTGCCGGGACAGATAAACTATGGCTACACCTTC
CASSTLPGQINYGYTF
>TRBJ2-2|.|TRBV18|.|15
TGTGCCAGCTCACCCACAGGGAAACGGAACGGGGAGCTGTTTTTT
CASSPTGKRNGELFF
>TRBJ1-2|TRBD1|TRBV28|.|14
TGTGCCAGCAGGGTAACAGGGGGCGGCTATGGCTACACCTTC
CASRVTGGGYGYTF
>TRBJ1-3|TRBD1|TRBV4-2|once|18
TGTGCCAGCAGCCTGGGGACAGGGGCACGAGTGGAATCGGACACCATATATTTT
CASSLGTGARVESDTIYF
>TRBJ1-2|TRBD1|TRBV30|.|13
TGTGCCTGGACCCCCGGACAGGGATATGGCTACACCTTC
CAWTPGQGYGYTF
>TRBJ2-1|.|TRBV4-2|.|16
TGTGCCAGCAGCCAAGAGACCCGGGGTAGCGAGAATGAGCAGTTCTTC
CASSQETRGSENEQFF
>TRBJ2-3|.|TRBV7-2|.|15
TGTGCCAGCAGCTTAGCTAGCGGAGCCACAGATACGCAGTATTTT
CASSLASGATDTQYF
>TRBJ1-6|.|TRBV5-1|once|14
TGCGCCAGCAGCTCCTACCTAGAGGGAAGCTCCCTCCACTTT
CASSSYLEGSSLHF
>TRBJ1-2|TRBD1|TRBV6-1|.|16
TGTGCCAGCAGTGATGGGAGACAGGGGCCGGTGGGGGGCTACACCTTC
CASSDGRQGPVGGYTF
>TRBJ1-2|.|TRBV27|once|14
TGTGCCAGCAGTTTATCCCGGGGGGCGAATGGCTACACCTTC
CASSLSRGANGYTF
>TRBJ2-3|.|TRBV7-2|.|14
TGTGCCAGCAGCTCGCCGGGGGGCACAGATACGCAGTATTTT
CASSSPGGTDTQYF